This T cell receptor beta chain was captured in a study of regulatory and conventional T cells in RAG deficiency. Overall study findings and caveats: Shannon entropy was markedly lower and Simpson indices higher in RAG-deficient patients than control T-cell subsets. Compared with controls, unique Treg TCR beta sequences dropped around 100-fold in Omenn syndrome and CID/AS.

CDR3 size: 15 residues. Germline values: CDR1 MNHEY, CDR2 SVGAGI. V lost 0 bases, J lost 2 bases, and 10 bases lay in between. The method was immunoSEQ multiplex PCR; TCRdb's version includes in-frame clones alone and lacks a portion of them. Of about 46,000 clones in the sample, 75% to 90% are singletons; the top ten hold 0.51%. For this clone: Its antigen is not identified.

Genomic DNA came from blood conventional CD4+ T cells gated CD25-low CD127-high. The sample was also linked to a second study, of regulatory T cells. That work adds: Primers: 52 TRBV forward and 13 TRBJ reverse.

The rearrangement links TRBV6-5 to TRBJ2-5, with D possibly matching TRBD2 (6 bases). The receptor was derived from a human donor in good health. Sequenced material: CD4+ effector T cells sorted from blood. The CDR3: CASSYSWGRQETQYF. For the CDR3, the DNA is TGTGCCAGCAGTTACTCGTGGGGGAGGCAAGAGACCCAGTACTTC.